A single TCR beta chain is shown here with its context. What it binds is unknown. These data come from a study of T cell responses to AZD1222 COVID-19 vaccine. Assay used: immunoSEQ multiplex PCR; TCRdb lists only in-frame clones, some missing. This sample has over 100,000 clones, with 85% to 90% found just once. Regarding the study as a whole: Reports say nearly half of spike-specific TCRs go after unmutated variant regions. When two AZD1222 doses had been given, Spike-specific TCR breadth and depth rose.

The TCR sequence derives from an adult in good health. The sample in question was peripheral blood, obtained on day 0 of AZD1222 vaccination.

CDR3 amino acids: CASLVPWNTEAFF. In DNA, the CDR3 is TGTGCCAGCTTGGTTCCATGGAACACTGAAGCTTTCTTT. The J gene is TRBJ1-1, the V gene TRBV18, with D unclear. The CDR3 is made up of 13 amino acids. V was trimmed by 7 bases and J by 1 base, leaving 10 bases between them. The V gene's germline CDR1 is KGHSH and CDR2 LQKENI.